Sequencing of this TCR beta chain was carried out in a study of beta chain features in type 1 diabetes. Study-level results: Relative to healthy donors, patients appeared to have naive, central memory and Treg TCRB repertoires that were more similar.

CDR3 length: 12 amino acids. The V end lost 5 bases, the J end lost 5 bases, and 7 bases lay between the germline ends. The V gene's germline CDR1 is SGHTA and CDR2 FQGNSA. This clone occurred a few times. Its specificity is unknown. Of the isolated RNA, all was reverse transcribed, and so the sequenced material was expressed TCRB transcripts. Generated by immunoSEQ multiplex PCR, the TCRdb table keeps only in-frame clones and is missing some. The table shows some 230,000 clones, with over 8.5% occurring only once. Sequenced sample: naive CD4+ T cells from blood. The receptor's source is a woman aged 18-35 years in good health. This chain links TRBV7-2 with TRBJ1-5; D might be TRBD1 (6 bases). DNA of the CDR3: TGTGCCAGCAGCCAGGGGTATCAGCCCCAGCATTTT. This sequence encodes CASSQGYQPQHF.